The present entry profiles one TCR beta chain with its context. Per the authors' pipeline: Reference gene primer amplification gave estimated nucleated cell counts. Clones were sequenced by immunoSEQ multiplex PCR, and TCRdb holds only the in-frame ones, with some missing. The V and J calls and clone size come from that table; D and trimming were worked out from the DNA. The sample includes about 330,000 clones, 87% of them seen just once. With 8 bases clipped from V and 5 bases from J, the junction kept 8 bases outside the gene matches. The CDR3 is 15 amino acids. CDR1 and CDR2 (germline): SNHLY, FYNNEI. These data are taken from a study of blood T cell repertoires in COVID-19. For the study at large: Sample material is recorded as cDNA or gDNA derived from T cells, B-cell-depleted T cells, or PBMCs.

The source of this sequence is a young woman who had recovered from COVID-19. This chain uses TRBV2 with TRBJ2-3; 12 positions agree with TRBD2. The sample was PBMCs or T cells enriched from blood (not recorded which). CDR3 nucleotide sequence: TGTGCCAGCCCCGGGCTAGCGGGGGGGCAAGATACGCAGTATTTT. Translated, it gives CASPGLAGGQDTQYF. Using reference TRBV2 and TRBJ2-3 for the parts outside the CDR3, the full variable domain is EPEVTQTPSHQVTQMGQEVILRCVPISNHLYFYWYRQILGQKVEFLVSFYNNEISEKSEIFDDQFSVERPDGSNFTLKIRSTKLEDSAMYFCASPGLAGGQDTQYFGPGTRLTVL.